Given below is one TCR beta chain in context. This table comes from immunoSEQ multiplex PCR, and its TCRdb copy is limited to in-frame clones, with some not included. The sample includes over 350,000 clones, approximately 90% of them seen just once. The source of the sample is a study of blood T cell repertoires in COVID-19. Study context: Samples of COVID-19 (acute and convalescent) were obtained from the United States, Italy and Spain. The cDNA or gDNA used as material had been derived from T cells, B-cell-depleted T cells, or PBMCs.

Trimming took 2 bases from V and 1 from J; bases not matched to a gene: 6. The CDR3 has 15 residues. Per the germline V gene, CDR1 is GTSNPN and CDR2 is SVGIG (reference sequence). The TCR originated in a woman aged 25 to 39 with acute or convalescent COVID-19. The sample consisted of peripheral blood. J is TRBJ2-5 and V is TRBV30, with 8 bases identical to TRBD2. The DNA of the CDR3 is TGTGCCTGGAGTAGTTTACTAGCGGCCCAAGAGACCCAGTACTTC. It encodes CAWSSLLAAQETQYF. Together with reference TRBV30 and TRBJ2-5, the CDR3 gives the full variable domain: SQTIHQWPATLVQPVGSPLSLECTVEGTSNPNLYWYRQAAGRGLQLLFYSVGIGQISSEVPQNLSASRPQDRQFILSSKKLLLSDSGFYLCAWSSLLAAQETQYFGPGTRLLVL.